This T cell receptor (beta chain) was recorded in a study of blood T cell repertoires in COVID-19. About the research overall: Samples came from the United States, Italy and Spain, spanning acute and convalescent COVID-19. T cells, B-cell-depleted T cells, or PBMCs supplied cDNA or gDNA.

The CDR3 spans 16 residues. Trimming left V 0 bases short and J 3 bases short, with 12 bases between. The V gene's germline CDR1 is LGHDT and CDR2 YNNKEL (reference sequence). In the original workflow: From reference gene primer amplification, estimates of nucleated cell counts were derived. Generated by immunoSEQ multiplex PCR, the TCRdb table keeps only in-frame clones and is missing some. V, J and clone size derive from that table, while D and trimming were established from the DNA sequence. Among 60,000 to 90,000 clones listed, around 83% were seen once. This chain connects TRBV3-1 (or the pseudogene TRBV3-2) to TRBJ1-3; D perhaps matches TRBD1 (6 bases). The clonotype was recovered from a woman aged 50 to 60 with acute or convalescent COVID-19. Specimen: peripheral blood. CDR3 nucleotide sequence: TGTGCCAGCAGCCAAGATTCGGGGACATTTGGAAACACCATATATTTT. Translated, it gives CASSQDSGTFGNTIYF.